The 27 T cell receptor beta chains given below trace back to one sample, sequenced in a study of blood T cells in healthy people across ages (dated by TCRdb to between 2014 and 2017). The library was generated by 5' RACE. Sequencing was performed on an Illumina HiSeq 2500. A second PCR of roughly 6 to 11 cycles was run with a J-beta primer mix and a sample-barcoded 5' primer. Starting from the raw public reads, TCRdb applied fastp trimming at Q25, assembled clones with MiXCR and retained in-frame beta chains. All rows with the same CDR3 protein become a single entry with the most common DNA and genes. Present in this sample are 1,500,000 or so distinct CDR3 sequences, almost 60% of which were seen just once. The ten biggest clones cover roughly 6.3% of the sample. The sequenced sample consisted of blood. These receptors originate from a man aged 18 to 35 in good health.

The chain is built from TRBV20-1 and TRBJ2-5; D unclear. The germline V gene has CDR1 DFQATT and CDR2 SNEGSKA (reference sequence). CDR3 length: 13 amino acids. V was trimmed by 6 bases and J by 6 bases, leaving 17 bases between them. CDR3 DNA sequence: TGCAGTGCCCTCCAAATGGCCGCAAAGACCCAGTACTTC. Amino acid sequence: CSALQMAAKTQYF.

V usage is TRBV6-5 and J usage is TRBJ1-2; no definite D call. Trimming pared 5 bases from V and 4 bases from J, leaving 8 bases between. The CDR3 consists of 12 residues. Germline V gene sequence: CDR1 MNHEY, CDR2 SVGAGI. This chain's CDR3 is CASSTPFYGYTF. In DNA form, the CDR3 reads TGTGCCAGCAGTACACCGTTCTATGGCTACACCTTC.

The chain carries TRBV5-1 and TRBJ2-4; tentative D call: TRBD1 (6 bases). V was clipped by 2 bases and J by 5 bases, with 14 bases between them. This CDR3 has 15 amino acids. In germline, CDR1 is SGHRS, CDR2 YFSETQ. CDR3 sequence: CASSFAPTGQNIQYF. The CDR3 nucleotides are TGCGCCAGCAGCTTCGCCCCAACAGGGCAAAACATTCAGTACTTC.

The chain employs TRBV12-3 or TRBV12-4 and TRBJ1-4, with D hard to call. V was cut by 3 bases and J by 10 bases, with 15 bases left in between. This CDR3 contains 14 residues. CDR3 residues: CASSLRGILGKLFF. The CDR3 DNA is TGTGCCAGCAGTTTGAGAGGGATTCTGGGAAAACTGTTTTTT.

A few counts support this clonotype. The rearrangement links TRBV7-2 to TRBJ2-3; D is unclear. V was clipped by 5 bases and J by 4 bases, with 10 bases between them. Germline lookup yields CDR1 SGHTA and CDR2 FQGNSA. The CDR3 sequence is 13 residues long. The CDR3 DNA follows: TGTGCCAGCAGCGTGTCAGGTGCAGATACGCAGTATTTT. The encoded protein is CASSVSGADTQYF. The whole variable domain, remainder taken from reference TRBV7-2 and TRBJ2-3, is GAGVSQSPSNKVTEKGKDVELRCDPISGHTALYWYRQSLGQGLEFLIYFQGNSAPDKSGLPSDRFSAERTGGSVSTLTIQRTQQEDSAVYLCASSVSGADTQYFGPGTRLTVL.

The rearrangement links TRBV5-1 to TRBJ2-7, with a tentative D call TRBD1 (6 bases). V lost 2 bases, J lost 6 bases, and 18 bases lay in between. The CDR3 runs 15 residues. CDR1 is SGHRS and CDR2 is YFSETQ in the germline V gene. The CDR3 bases are TGCGCCAGCAGCTTAACCGGGACACGCACCGTCGAGCAGTACTTC. Residues: CASSLTGTRTVEQYF. The whole variable domain, remainder taken from reference TRBV5-1 and TRBJ2-7, is KAGVTQTPRYLIKTRGQQVTLSCSPISGHRSVSWYQQTPGQGLQFLFEYFSETQRNKGNFPGRFSGRQFSNSRSEMNVSTLELGDSALYLCASSLTGTRTVEQYFGPGTRLTVT.

This sequence joins TRBV20-1 and TRBJ2-2; unclear D gene. The CDR3 contains 15 residues. Trimming removed 5 bases from V and 8 bases from J, with 21 bases in between. Germline V lookup: CDR1 DFQATT, CDR2 SNEGSKA (reference sequence). The CDR3 nucleotides read TGCAGTGCTTCCCAAAGGGCAGAGCTCGCAGGGGAGCTGTTTTTT. It yields the protein CSASQRAELAGELFF.

This chain joins TRBV6-2 or TRBV6-3 and TRBJ2-7, with 7 positions matching TRBD2. The CDR3 contains 14 residues. Germline-derived CDR1 and CDR2 are MNHEY and SVGEGT. V trimming: 10 bases; J trimming: 5 bases; junction bases outside the gene matches: 14. CDR3 bases: TGTGCCATCCCCCGGGGGGTGCGACACCACGAGCAGTACTTC. Translated, it gives CAIPRGVRHHEQYF.

The chain joins TRBV20-1 to TRBJ2-1; D ambiguous. CDR1 is DFQATT, CDR2 SNEGSKA, per germline (reference sequence). Trimming shortened V by 2 bases and J by 2 bases, and 16 bases separated the two germline ends. This CDR3 spans 16 amino acids. This CDR3 reads CSARPSWLNTYNEQFF. DNA for the CDR3: TGCAGTGCTAGACCTTCTTGGCTGAACACCTACAATGAGCAGTTCTTC.

The table lists this clonotype with a few counts. The chain uses TRBV4-1 and TRBJ1-4; D might be TRBD1 (5 bases). Germline CDR1 is MGHRA and CDR2 is YSYEKL. Deletions cut 6 bases from V and 6 bases from J, with 17 bases between. The CDR3 has 15 amino acids. CDR3 sequence reads: CASSFGDSVDEKLFF. CDR3 nucleotide sequence: TGCGCCAGCAGTTTTGGGGACTCGGTGGATGAAAAACTGTTTTTT.

V usage is TRBV9 and J usage is TRBJ2-3, with 9 bases aligning to TRBD2. From germline, CDR1 is SGDLS and CDR2 YYNGEE. This CDR3 spans 16 amino acids. The V segment lost 0 bases and the J segment 5 bases; nucleotides outside the gene matches: 7. Written as DNA, the CDR3 is TGTGCCAGCAGCGTAGGTCGCGGGGGGGCGGAAGATACGCAGTATTTT. It translates to CASSVGRGGAEDTQYF.

This clonotype was counted only a few times. This chain links TRBV4-1 with TRBJ2-3; TRBD2 is a possible D gene (6 bases). Trimming left V 3 bases short and J 0 bases short, with 13 bases between. This CDR3 is 16 amino acids long. The germline gives CDR1 MGHRA, CDR2 YSYEKL. The CDR3 nucleotides read TGCGCCAGCAGCCAGTTCTTTGGGACTAGCACAGATACGCAGTATTTT. Its translation is CASSQFFGTSTDTQYF.

The V and J genes are TRBV10-3 and TRBJ2-4; TRBD2 might be the D (5 bases). Gene TRBJ2-7 matches the end of the DNA better, so the J call may be wrong. The CDR3 contains 11 residues. Germline loops: CDR1 ENHRY, CDR2 SYGVKD. The DNA for the CDR3 is TGTGCCATCAGTGATGGGAGCGAGCAGTACTTC. Residues: CAISDGSEQYF.

The chain recombines TRBV6-1 with TRBJ2-1, with unresolved D. The end of the DNA is better explained by TRBJ2-7, so the J call may be wrong. This CDR3 has 16 residues. CDR1 and CDR2 (germline): MNHNS, SASEGT. The chain's CDR3 is CASSEAAAGDSYEQYF. Written as DNA, the CDR3 is TGTGCCAGCAGTGAAGCCGCGGCCGGCGACTCCTACGAGCAGTACTTC.

V usage is TRBV10-3 and J usage is TRBJ2-4; TRBD2 matches 16 bases. Matching the DNA end better, TRBJ2-7 makes the J call doubtful. This CDR3 contains 14 residues. Germline values: CDR1 ENHRY, CDR2 SYGVKD. The CDR3 protein is CASGLAGGSYEQYF. The CDR3, as DNA: TGTGCCTCGGGACTAGCGGGGGGGTCCTACGAGCAGTACTTC.

This clonotype was observed at least ten times. The chain employs TRBV15 and TRBJ2-7, with no clear D. This CDR3 is built from 13 residues. Germline CDR1 LNHNV, CDR2 YYDKDF (reference sequence). Trimming pared 1 base from V and 7 bases from J, leaving 11 bases between. CDR3: CATSRAVGIEQYF. Here the CDR3 DNA reads TGTGCCACCAGCAGAGCAGTGGGCATTGAGCAGTACTTC.

The J gene is TRBJ2-5, the V gene TRBV7-9, with 11 bases that match TRBD2. The CDR3 loop spans 16 amino acids. CDR1 and CDR2 from the germline V gene are SEHNR and FQNEAQ (reference sequence). The ends lost 5 bases at V and 6 bases at J; junction bases unmatched: 11. The CDR3 is CASSLPPGLADKTQYF. The CDR3 bases are TGTGCCAGCAGCCTCCCCCCGGGACTAGCGGACAAGACCCAGTACTTC.

The gene calls are TRBV9 and TRBJ2-1; tentatively, D is TRBD2 (6 bases). The V gene lost 1 base and the J gene lost 5 bases, with 13 bases spanning the gap. This CDR3 has 15 amino acids. Germline CDR1 SGDLS, CDR2 YYNGEE. The CDR3 bases are TGTGCCAGCAGCGTAATGGGCGGGAACGACAATGAGCAGTTCTTC. This sequence encodes CASSVMGGNDNEQFF.

In this sample, this clonotype turned up a few times. The chain is built from TRBV5-6 and TRBJ1-2; D is unclear. This CDR3 comprises 15 residues. Trimming cost V 6 bases and J 4 bases, with 19 bases left between them. The germline gives CDR1 SGHDT, CDR2 YYEEEE. The CDR3: CASTPDRRMGYGYTF. CDR3 DNA: TGTGCCAGCACCCCGGATAGGCGAATGGGCTATGGCTACACCTTC.

The table lists this clonotype with a few counts. V is TRBV4-1 and J is TRBJ2-4, with no clear D. V lost 0 bases and J lost 0, with 12 bases in between. Germline V gene data show CDR1 as MGHRA and CDR2 as YSYEKL. The CDR3 extends over 17 amino acids. CDR3 nucleotides: TGCGCCAGCAGCCAAGACGGGTCTGTGGGAGCCAAAAACATTCAGTACTTC. It specifies CASSQDGSVGAKNIQYF.

The rearrangement uses TRBV7-9 and TRBJ2-1, with D perhaps TRBD1 or TRBD2 (6 bases each). The CDR3 is 15 amino acids. V dropped 5 bases and J dropped 8 bases, with 19 bases sitting between them. Germline loops: CDR1 SEHNR, CDR2 FQNEAQ (reference sequence). CDR3 amino acids: CASSPEPGALDEQFF. CDR3 bases: TGTGCCAGCAGCCCTGAACCGGGGGCATTAGATGAGCAGTTCTTC. The entire variable domain, with the rest obtained from reference TRBV7-9 and TRBJ2-1, is as follows: DTGVSQNPRHKITKRGQNVTFRCDPISEHNRLYWYRQTLGQGPEFLTYFQNEAQLEKSRLLSDRFSAERPKGSFSTLEIQRTEQGDSAMYLCASSPEPGALDEQFFGPGTRLTVL.

The chain joins TRBV10-3 to TRBJ1-1; D ambiguous. Germline V lookup: CDR1 ENHRY, CDR2 SYGVKD. Trimming pared 11 bases from V and 4 bases from J, leaving 23 bases between. The CDR3 extends over 15 amino acids. The CDR3 region is CASQRPQSTATEAFF. As DNA, the CDR3 is TGTGCCTCTCAACGGCCCCAGTCTACGGCCACTGAAGCTTTCTTT.

The chain links TRBV20-1 to TRBJ1-2; TRBD1 matches 10 bases. This CDR3 has 12 amino acids. Germline V CDR1 and CDR2: DFQATT, SNEGSKA (reference sequence). Trimming at V came to 1 base and at J to 8 bases, leaving 1 base not matched to a gene. The CDR3 protein is CSARGDRGGYTF. The DNA for the CDR3 is TGCAGTGCTAGAGGGGACAGGGGCGGCTACACCTTC.

The rearrangement links TRBV7-9 to TRBJ1-6, with unresolved D. V was cut by 3 bases and J by 7 bases, with 13 bases left in between. The germline gives CDR1 SEHNR, CDR2 FQNEAQ (reference sequence). The CDR3 covers 15 residues. CDR3 sequence: CASSFQSLNNSPLHF. CDR3 nucleotides: TGTGCCAGCAGCTTTCAGTCTCTCAACAATTCACCCCTCCACTTT.

Only a few counts were recorded for this clonotype. The genes are TRBV3-1 and TRBJ2-3; 7 positions agree with TRBD1. Trimming took 0 bases from V and 3 from J; bases not matched to a gene: 3. Germline lookup yields CDR1 LGHDT and CDR2 YNNKEL (reference sequence). The length of the CDR3 is 15 residues. The CDR3 DNA is TGTGCCAGCAGCCAAGAAGGGACAGTAACAGATACGCAGTATTTT. Residues: CASSQEGTVTDTQYF.

This chain joins TRBV20-1 and TRBJ2-4; possibly TRBD1 or TRBD2 for D (5 bases each). The J call may not be correct, given that the DNA end is closer to TRBJ2-7. Germline lookup yields CDR1 DFQATT and CDR2 SNEGSKA (reference sequence). This CDR3 is built from 13 residues. The CDR3 region is CSASRGRNYEQYF. The CDR3 bases are TGCAGTGCTTCCCGGGGCAGGAACTACGAGCAGTACTTC.

The chain couples TRBV12-3 or TRBV12-4 to TRBJ2-1; D gene ambiguous. The V gene lost 7 bases and the J gene lost 8 bases, with 21 bases spanning the gap. CDR3 length: 15 amino acids. As DNA, the CDR3 is TGTGCCAGCACCCCAACACACACCGACGGATATGAGCAGTTCTTC. Residues: CASTPTHTDGYEQFF.